The present T cell receptor (beta chain) was sequenced within a study of control samples from healthy donors and cancer patients. Germline V CDR1 and CDR2: SEHNR, FQNEAQ (reference sequence). This CDR3 has 13 amino acids. V lost 5 bases and J 2 bases, leaving 9 bases between the germline ends. Profiled with immunoSEQ multiplex PCR; TCRdb holds only in-frame clones, not every one. The table lists 80,000 or so clones, roughly 92% of them singletons, with 6.2% in the top ten. The source is a woman in her 40s in good health. The sequenced sample consisted of blood. The chain carries TRBV7-9 and TRBJ1-2, with D uncertain. The CDR3 DNA sequence: TGTGCCAGCAGCGTCGACGGGAACTATGGCTACACCTTC. It encodes CASSVDGNYGYTF.